This record looks at one T cell receptor beta chain sequence and its context. Reverse transcription used roughly 0.45 to 1 ug RNA and random hexamers. In TCRdb, the immunoSEQ multiplex PCR reads were re-called with MiXCR into one record per CDR3 protein. The sample lists some 250,000 distinct CDR3 sequences, less than 96% occurring once. The data stem from a study of CD8 T cells in Susac syndrome. Study overall: The Susac syndrome patients that were sequenced included six with active disease and 8 or 9 in remission.

The germline V and J ends were trimmed by 4 bases and 0 bases, with 12 bases remaining between them. The CDR3 contains 14 residues. The germline gives CDR1 DFQATT, CDR2 SNEGSKA (reference sequence). The chain has TRBV20-1 and TRBJ1-1; D unresolved. Sequenced input: CD4+ T cells from PBMCs. The clonotype was recovered from a human donor with Susac syndrome. The CDR3 coding sequence is TGCAGTGCTACCAGGAGAGCGATGAACACTGAAGCTTTCTTT. Its translation is CSATRRAMNTEAFF.